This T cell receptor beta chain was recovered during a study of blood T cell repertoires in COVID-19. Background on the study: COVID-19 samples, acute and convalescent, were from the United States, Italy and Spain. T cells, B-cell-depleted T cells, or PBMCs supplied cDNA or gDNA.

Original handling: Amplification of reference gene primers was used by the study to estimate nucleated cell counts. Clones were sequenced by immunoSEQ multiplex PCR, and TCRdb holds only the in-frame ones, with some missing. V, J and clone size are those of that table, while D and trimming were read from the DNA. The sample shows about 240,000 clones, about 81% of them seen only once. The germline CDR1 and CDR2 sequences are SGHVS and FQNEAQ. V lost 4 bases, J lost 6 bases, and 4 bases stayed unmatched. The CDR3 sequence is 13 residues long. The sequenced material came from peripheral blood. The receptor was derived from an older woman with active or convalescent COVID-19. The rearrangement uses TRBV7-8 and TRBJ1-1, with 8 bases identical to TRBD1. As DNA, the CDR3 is TGTGCCAGCAGCTCGGACAGGGCGTCTGAAGCTTTCTTT. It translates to CASSSDRASEAFF.